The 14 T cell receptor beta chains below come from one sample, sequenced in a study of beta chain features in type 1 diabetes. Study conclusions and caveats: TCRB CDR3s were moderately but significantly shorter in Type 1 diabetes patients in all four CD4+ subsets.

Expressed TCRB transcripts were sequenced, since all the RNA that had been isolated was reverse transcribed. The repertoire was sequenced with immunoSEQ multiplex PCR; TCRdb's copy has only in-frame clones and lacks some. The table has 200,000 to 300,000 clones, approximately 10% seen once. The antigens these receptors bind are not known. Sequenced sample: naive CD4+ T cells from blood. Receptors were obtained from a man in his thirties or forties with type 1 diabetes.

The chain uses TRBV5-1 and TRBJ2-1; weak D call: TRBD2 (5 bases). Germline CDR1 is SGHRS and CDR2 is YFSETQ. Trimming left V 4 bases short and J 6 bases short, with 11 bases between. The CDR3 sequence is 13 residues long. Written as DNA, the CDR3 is TGCGCCAGCAGCGACGGGATGCGCAATGAGCAGTTCTTC. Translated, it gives CASSDGMRNEQFF.

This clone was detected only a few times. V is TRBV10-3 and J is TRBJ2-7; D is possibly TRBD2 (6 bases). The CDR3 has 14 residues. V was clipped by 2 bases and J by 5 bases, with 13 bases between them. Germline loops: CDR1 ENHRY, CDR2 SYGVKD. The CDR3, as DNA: TGTGCCATCAGTGAGGGGGGGAGTGCTGACGAGCAGTACTTC. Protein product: CAISEGGSADEQYF.

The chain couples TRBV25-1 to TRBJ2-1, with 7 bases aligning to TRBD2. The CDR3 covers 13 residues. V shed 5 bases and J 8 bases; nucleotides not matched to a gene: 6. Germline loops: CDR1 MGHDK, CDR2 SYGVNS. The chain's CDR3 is CASSFGGVHEQFF. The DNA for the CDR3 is TGTGCCAGCAGTTTTGGGGGGGTGCATGAGCAGTTCTTC. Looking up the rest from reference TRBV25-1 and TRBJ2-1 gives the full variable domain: EADIYQTPRYLVIGTGKKITLECSQTMGHDKMYWYQQDPGMELHLIHYSYGVNSTEKGDLSSESTVSRIRTEHFPLTLESARPSHTSQYLCASSFGGVHEQFFGPGTRLTVL.

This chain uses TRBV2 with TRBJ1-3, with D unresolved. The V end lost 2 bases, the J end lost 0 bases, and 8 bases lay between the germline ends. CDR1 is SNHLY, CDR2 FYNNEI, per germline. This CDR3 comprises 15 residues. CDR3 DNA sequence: TGTGCCAGCAGTGAACTGGCCTCCTCTGGAAACACCATATATTTT. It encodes CASSELASSGNTIYF.

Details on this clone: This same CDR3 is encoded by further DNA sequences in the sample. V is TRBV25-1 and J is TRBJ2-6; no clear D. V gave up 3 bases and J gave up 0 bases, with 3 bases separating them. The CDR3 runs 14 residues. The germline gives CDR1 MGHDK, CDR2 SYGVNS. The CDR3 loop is CASSDSSGANVLTF. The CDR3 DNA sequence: TGTGCCAGCAGTGACAGCTCTGGGGCCAACGTCCTGACTTTC.

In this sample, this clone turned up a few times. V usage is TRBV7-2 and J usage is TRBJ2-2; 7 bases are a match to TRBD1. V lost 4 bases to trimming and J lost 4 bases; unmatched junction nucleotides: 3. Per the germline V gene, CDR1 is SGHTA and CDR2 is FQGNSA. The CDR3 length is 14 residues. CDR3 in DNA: TGTGCCAGCAGCTCGACAGGGTTCACCGGGGAGCTGTTTTTT. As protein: CASSSTGFTGELFF.

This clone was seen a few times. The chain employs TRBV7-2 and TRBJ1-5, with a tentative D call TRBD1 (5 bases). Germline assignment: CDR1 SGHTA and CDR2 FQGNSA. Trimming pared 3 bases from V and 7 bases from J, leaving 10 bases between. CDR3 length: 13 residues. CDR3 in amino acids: CASSFQGRQPQHF. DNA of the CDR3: TGTGCCAGCAGCTTTCAGGGCCGACAGCCCCAGCATTTT.

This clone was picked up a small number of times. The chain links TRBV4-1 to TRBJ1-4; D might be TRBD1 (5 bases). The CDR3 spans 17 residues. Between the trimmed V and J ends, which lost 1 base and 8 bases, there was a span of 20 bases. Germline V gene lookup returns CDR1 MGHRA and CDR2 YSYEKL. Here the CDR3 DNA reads TGCGCCAGCAGCCAAGGGAGCCCTCGTCACCCAGGGGAAAAACTGTTTTTT. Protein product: CASSQGSPRHPGEKLFF.

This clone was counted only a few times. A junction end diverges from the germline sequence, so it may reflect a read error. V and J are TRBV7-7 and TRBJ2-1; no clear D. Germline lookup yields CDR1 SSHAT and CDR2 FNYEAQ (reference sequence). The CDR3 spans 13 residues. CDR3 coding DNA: TGTGCTAGCAGCCGATTTCGAGGCAATGAGCAGTTCTTC. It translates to CASSRFRGNEQFF. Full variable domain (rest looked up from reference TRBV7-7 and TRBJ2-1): GAGVSQSPRYKVTKRGQDVTLRCDPISSHATLYWYQQALGQGPEFLTYFNYEAQPDKSGLPSDRFSAERPEGSISTLTIQRTEQRDSAMYRCASSRFRGNEQFFGPGTRLTVL.

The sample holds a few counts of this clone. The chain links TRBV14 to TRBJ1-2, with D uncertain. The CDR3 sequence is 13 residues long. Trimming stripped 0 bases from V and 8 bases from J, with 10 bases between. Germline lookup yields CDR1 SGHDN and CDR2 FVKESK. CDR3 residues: CASSQDRTGGYTF. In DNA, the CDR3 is TGTGCCAGCAGCCAAGATCGTACGGGAGGCTACACCTTC.

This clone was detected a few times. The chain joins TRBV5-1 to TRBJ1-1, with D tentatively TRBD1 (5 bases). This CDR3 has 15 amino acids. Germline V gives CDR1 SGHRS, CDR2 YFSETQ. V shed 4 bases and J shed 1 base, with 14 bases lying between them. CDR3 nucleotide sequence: TGCGCCAGCAGCCCTGGACACGAAGCGAACACTGAAGCTTTCTTT. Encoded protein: CASSPGHEANTEAFF.

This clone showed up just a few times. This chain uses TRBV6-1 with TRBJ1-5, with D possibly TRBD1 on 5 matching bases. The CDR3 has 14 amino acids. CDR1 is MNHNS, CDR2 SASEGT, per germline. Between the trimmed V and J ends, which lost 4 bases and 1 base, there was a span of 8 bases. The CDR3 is CASSVGGSNQPQHF. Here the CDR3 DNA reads TGTGCCAGCAGTGTCGGGGGGAGCAATCAGCCCCAGCATTTT.

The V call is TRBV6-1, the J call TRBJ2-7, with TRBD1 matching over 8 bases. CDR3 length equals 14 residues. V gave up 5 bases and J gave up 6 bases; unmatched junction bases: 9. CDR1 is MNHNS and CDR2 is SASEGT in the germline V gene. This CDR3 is CASSNDRGVREQYF. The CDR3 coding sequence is TGTGCCAGCAGTAATGACAGGGGAGTCCGCGAGCAGTACTTC.

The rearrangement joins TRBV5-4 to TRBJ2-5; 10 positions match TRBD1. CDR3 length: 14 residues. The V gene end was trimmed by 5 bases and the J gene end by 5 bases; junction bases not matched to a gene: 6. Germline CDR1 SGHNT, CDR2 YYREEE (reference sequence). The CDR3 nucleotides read TGTGCCAGCAGACGGGACAGGGGAATGGAGACCCAGTACTTC. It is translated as CASRRDRGMETQYF.